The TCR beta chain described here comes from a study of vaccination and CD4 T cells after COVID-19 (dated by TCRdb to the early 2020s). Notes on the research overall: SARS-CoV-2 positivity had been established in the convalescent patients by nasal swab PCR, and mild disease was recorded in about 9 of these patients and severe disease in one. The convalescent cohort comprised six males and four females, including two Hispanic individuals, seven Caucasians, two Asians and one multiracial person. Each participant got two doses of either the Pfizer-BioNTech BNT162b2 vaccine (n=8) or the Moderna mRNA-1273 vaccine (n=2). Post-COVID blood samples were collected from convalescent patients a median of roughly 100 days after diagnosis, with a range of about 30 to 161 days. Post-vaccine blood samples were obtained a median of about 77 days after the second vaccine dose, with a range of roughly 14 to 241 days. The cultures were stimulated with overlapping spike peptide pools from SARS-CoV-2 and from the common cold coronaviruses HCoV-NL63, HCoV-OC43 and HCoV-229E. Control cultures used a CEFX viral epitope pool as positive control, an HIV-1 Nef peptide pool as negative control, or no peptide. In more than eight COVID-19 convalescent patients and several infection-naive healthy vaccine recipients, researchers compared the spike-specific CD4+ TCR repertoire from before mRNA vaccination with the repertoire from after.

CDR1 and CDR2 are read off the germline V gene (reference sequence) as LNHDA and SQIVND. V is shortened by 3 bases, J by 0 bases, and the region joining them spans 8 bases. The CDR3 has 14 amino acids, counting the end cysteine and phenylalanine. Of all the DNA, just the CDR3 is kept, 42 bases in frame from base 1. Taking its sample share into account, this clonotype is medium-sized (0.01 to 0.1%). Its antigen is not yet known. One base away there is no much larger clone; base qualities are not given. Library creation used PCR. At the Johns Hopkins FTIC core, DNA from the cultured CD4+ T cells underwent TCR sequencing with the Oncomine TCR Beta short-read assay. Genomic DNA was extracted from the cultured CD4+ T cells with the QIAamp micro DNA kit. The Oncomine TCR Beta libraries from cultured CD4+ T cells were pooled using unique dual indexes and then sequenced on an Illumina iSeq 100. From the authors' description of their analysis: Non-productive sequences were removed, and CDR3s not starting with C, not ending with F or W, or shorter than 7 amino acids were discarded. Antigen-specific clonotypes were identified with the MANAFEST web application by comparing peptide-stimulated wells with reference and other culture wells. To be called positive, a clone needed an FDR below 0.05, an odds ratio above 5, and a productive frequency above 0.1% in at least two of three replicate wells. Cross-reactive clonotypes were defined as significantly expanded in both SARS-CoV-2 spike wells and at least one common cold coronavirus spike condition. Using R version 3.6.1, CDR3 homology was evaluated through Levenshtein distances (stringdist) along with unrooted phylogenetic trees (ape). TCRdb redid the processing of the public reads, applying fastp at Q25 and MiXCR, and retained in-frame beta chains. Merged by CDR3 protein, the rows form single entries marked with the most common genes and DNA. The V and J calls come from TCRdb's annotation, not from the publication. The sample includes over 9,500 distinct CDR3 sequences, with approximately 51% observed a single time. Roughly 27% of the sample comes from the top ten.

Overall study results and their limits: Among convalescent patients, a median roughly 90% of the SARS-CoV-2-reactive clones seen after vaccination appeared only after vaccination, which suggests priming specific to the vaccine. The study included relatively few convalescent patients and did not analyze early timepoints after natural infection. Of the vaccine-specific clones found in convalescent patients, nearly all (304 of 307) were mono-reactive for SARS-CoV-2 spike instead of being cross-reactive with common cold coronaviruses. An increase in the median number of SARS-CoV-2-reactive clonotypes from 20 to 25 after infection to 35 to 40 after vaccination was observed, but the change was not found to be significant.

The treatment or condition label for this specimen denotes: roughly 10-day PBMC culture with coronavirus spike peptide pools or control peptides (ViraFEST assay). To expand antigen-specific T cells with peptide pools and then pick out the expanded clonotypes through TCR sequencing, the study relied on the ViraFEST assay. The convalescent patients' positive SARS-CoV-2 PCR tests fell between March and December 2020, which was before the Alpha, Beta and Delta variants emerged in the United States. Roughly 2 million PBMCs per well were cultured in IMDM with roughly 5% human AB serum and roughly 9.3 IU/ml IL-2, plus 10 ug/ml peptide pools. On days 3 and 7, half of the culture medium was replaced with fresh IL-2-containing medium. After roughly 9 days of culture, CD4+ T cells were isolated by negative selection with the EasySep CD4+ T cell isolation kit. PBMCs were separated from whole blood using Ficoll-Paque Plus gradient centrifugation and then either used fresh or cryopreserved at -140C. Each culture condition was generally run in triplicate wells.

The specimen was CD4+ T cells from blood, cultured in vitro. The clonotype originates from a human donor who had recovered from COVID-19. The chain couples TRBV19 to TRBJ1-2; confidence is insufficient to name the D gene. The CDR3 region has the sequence CASSIGRANYGYTF. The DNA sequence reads TGTGCCAGTAGTATCGGCCGAGCTAACTATGGCTACACCTTC.